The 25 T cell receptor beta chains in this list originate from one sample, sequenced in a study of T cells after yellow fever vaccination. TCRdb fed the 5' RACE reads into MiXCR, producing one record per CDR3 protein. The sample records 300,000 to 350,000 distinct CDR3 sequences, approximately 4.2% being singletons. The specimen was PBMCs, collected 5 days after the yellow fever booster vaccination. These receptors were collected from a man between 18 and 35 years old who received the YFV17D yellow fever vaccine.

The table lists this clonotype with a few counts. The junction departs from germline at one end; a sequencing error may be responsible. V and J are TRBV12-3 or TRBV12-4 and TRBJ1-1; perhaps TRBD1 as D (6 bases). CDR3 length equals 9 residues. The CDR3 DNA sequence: TGTGCCAGCAGTCCTGATGACAGGTTT. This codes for CASSPDDRF.

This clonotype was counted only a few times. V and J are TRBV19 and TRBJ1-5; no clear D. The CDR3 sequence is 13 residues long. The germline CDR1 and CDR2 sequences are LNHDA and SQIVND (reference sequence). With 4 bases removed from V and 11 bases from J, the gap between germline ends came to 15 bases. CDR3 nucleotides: TGTGCCAGTAGTAGGCCCCCCCGGCTGGCCCAGCATTTT. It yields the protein CASSRPPRLAQHF.

CDR3 sequence: CASSERQGHNSPLHF. In nucleotides, the CDR3 is TGTGCCAGCAGTGAAAGACAGGGTCATAATTCACCCCTCCACTTT. The chain combines TRBV6-1 with TRBJ1-6, with 7 bases that match TRBD1. This CDR3 comprises 15 residues. Germline loops: CDR1 MNHNS, CDR2 SASEGT. V shed 2 bases, J shed 5 bases, and the junction held 3 bases outside the gene matches.

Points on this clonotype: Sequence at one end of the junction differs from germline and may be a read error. CDR3 DNA: TGCGCCAGCAGCTTTGGGACAGGGGAAGAAACCCAGTACTTC. This codes for CASSFGTGEETQYF. The rearrangement links TRBV5-1 to TRBJ2-5; 10 bases are shared with TRBD1. CDR1 is SGHRS and CDR2 is YFSETQ in the germline V gene. The CDR3 is 14 amino acids.

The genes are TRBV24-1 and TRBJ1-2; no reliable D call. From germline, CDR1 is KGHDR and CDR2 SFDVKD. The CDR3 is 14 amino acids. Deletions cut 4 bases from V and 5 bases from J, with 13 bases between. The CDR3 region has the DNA TGTGCCACCAGTGAGGCCACGACGGATTATGGCTACACCTTC. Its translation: CATSEATTDYGYTF.

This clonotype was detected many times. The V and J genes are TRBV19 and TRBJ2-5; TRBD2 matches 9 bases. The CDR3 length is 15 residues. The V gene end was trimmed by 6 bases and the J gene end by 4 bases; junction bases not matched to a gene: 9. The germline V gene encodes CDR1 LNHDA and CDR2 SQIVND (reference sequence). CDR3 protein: CASRRKRGAGETQYF. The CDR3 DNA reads TGTGCCAGTAGGAGAAAGCGGGGGGCGGGAGAGACCCAGTACTTC.

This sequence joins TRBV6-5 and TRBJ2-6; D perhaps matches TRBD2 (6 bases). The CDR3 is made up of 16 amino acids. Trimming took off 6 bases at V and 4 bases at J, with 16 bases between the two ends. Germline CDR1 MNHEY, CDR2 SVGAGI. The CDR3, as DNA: TGTGCCAGCAGCCCTGCCGGGGGTTCAGGGGCCAACGTCCTGACTTTC. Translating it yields CASSPAGGSGANVLTF.

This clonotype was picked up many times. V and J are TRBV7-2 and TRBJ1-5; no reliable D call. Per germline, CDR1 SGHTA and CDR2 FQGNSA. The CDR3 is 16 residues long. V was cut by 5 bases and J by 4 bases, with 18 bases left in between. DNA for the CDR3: TGTGCCAGCAGCACCAGCCAGGCCGGGTCTAATCAGCCCCAGCATTTT. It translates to CASSTSQAGSNQPQHF. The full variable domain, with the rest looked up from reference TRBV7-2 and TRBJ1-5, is GAGVSQSPSNKVTEKGKDVELRCDPISGHTALYWYRQSLGQGLEFLIYFQGNSAPDKSGLPSDRFSAERTGGSVSTLTIQRTQQEDSAVYLCASSTSQAGSNQPQHFGDGTRLSIL.

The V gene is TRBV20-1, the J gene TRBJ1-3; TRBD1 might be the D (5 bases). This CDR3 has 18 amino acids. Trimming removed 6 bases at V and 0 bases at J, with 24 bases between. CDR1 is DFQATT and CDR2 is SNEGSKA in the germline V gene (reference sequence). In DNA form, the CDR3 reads TGCAGTGCGGGGACTGTTCCGAGGGATGTAATCTCTGGAAACACCATATATTTT. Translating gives CSAGTVPRDVISGNTIYF.

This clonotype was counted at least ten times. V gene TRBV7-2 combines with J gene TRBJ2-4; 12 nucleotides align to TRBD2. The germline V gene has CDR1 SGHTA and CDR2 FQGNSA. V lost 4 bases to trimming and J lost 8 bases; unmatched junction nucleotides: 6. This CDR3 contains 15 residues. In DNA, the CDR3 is TGTGCCAGCAGCTCTAGCGGGGGGGCCTTTTACATTCAGTACTTC. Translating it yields CASSSSGGAFYIQYF. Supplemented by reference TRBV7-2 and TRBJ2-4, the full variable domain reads GAGVSQSPSNKVTEKGKDVELRCDPISGHTALYWYRQSLGQGLEFLIYFQGNSAPDKSGLPSDRFSAERTGGSVSTLTIQRTQQEDSAVYLCASSSSGGAFYIQYFGAGTRLSVL.

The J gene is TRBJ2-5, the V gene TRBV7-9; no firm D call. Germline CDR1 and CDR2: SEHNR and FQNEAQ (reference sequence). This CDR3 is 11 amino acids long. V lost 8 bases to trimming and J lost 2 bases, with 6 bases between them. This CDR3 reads CASGWQETQYF. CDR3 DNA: TGTGCCAGCGGGTGGCAAGAGACCCAGTACTTC.

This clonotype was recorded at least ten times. Here the CDR3 reads CASSSSRGRRDTQYF. The CDR3 DNA sequence: TGCGCCAGCAGCAGCTCCAGGGGGCGGAGAGATACGCAGTATTTT. J is TRBJ2-3 and V is TRBV5-1; TRBD1 agrees at 8 bases. This CDR3 is built from 15 residues. V was clipped by 4 bases and J by 5 bases; unmatched bases: 9. From germline, CDR1 is SGHRS and CDR2 YFSETQ. The entire variable domain, with the rest obtained from reference TRBV5-1 and TRBJ2-3, is as follows: KAGVTQTPRYLIKTRGQQVTLSCSPISGHRSVSWYQQTPGQGLQFLFEYFSETQRNKGNFPGRFSGRQFSNSRSEMNVSTLELGDSALYLCASSSSRGRRDTQYFGPGTRLTVL.

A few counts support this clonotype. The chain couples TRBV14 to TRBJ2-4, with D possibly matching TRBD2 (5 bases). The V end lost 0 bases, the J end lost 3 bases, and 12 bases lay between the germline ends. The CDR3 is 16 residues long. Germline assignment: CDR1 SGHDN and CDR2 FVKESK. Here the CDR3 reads CASSQEPRGVKNIQYF. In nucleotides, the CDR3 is TGTGCCAGCAGCCAAGAGCCACGGGGAGTCAAAAACATTCAGTACTTC.

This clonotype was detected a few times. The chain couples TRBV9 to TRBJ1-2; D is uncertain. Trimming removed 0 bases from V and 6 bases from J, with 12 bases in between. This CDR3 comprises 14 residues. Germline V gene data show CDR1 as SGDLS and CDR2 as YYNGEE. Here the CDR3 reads CASSVGGSNHGYTF. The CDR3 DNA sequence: TGTGCCAGCAGCGTAGGAGGGTCGAACCATGGCTACACCTTC.

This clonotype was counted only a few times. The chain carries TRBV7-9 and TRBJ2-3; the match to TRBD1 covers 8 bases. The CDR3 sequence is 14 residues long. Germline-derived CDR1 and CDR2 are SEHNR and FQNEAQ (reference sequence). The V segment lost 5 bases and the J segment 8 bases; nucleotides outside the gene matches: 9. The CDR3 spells CASSPDRVRGTQYF. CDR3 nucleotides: TGTGCCAGCAGCCCGGACAGGGTCCGGGGTACGCAGTATTTT.

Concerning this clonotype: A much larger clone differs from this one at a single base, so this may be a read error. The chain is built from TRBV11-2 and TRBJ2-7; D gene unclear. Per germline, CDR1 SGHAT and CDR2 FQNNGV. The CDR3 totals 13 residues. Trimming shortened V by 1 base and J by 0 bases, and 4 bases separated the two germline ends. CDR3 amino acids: CASSLVFSYEQYV. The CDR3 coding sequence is TGTGCCAGCAGCTTAGTATTCTCCTACGAGCAGTACGTC.

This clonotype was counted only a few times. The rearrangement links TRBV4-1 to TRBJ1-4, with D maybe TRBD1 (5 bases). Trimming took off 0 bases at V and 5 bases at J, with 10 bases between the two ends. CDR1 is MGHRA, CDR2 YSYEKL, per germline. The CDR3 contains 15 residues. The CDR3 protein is CASSQESGRNEKLFF. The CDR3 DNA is TGCGCCAGCAGCCAAGAATCGGGGCGGAATGAAAAACTGTTTTTT.

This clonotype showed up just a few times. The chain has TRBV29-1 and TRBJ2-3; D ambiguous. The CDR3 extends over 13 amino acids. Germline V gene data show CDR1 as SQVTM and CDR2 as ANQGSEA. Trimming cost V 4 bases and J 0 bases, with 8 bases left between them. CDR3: CSVAWRSTDTQYF. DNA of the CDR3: TGCAGCGTTGCGTGGCGGAGCACAGATACGCAGTATTTT.

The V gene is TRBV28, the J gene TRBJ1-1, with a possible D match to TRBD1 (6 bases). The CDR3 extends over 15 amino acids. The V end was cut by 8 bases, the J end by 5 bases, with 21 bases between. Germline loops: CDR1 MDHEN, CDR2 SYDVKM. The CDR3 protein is CASPPGGRGGTEAFF. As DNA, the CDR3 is TGTGCCAGCCCCCCGGGAGGCAGGGGTGGAACTGAAGCTTTCTTT.

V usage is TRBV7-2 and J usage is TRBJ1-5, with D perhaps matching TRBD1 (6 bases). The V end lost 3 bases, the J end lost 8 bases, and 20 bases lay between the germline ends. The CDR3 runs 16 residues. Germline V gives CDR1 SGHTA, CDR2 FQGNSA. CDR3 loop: CASSFRHWGAAEPQHF. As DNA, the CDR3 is TGTGCCAGCAGCTTTCGTCATTGGGGGGCCGCGGAGCCCCAGCATTTT.

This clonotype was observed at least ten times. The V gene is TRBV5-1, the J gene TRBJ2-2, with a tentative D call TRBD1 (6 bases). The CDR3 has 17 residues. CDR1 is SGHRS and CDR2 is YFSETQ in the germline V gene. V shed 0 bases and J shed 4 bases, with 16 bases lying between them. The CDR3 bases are TGCGCCAGCAGCTTGGACTGGGCAGGGGTAGCCACCGGGGAGCTGTTTTTT. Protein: CASSLDWAGVATGELFF.

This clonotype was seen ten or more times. In DNA form, the CDR3 reads TGTGCCAGCAGCTCTAACAGGGGGCGGGGCTCCTACGAGCAGTACTTC. Its translation: CASSSNRGRGSYEQYF. The rearrangement joins TRBV7-6 to TRBJ2-7; 9 nucleotides line up with TRBD1. With 4 bases clipped from V and 0 bases from J, the junction kept 7 bases outside the gene matches. Germline CDR1 reads SGHVS; CDR2 reads FNYEAQ. CDR3 length: 16 amino acids.

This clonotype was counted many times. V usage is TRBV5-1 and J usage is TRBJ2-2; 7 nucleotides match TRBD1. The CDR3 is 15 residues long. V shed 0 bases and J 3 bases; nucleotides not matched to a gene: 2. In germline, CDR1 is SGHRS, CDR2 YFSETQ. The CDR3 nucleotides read TGCGCCAGCAGCTTGGCCGGGACAGACACCGGGGAGCTGTTTTTT. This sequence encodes CASSLAGTDTGELFF.

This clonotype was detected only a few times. The CDR3 is CASSFRTEAKAFF. CDR3 nucleotide sequence: TGTGCCAGCAGCTTCAGGACAGAAGCAAAAGCTTTCTTT. The gene calls are TRBV13 and TRBJ1-1, with D perhaps matching TRBD1 (6 bases). The length of the CDR3 is 13 residues. CDR1 is PRHDT, CDR2 FYEKMQ, per germline (reference sequence). Trimming took off 3 bases at V and 9 bases at J, with 14 bases between the two ends.

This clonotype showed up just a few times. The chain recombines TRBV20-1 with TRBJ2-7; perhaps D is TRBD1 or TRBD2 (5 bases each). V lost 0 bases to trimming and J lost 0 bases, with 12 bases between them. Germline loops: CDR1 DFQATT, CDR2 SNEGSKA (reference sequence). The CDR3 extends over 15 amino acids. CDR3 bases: TGCAGTGCTAGAGATAGGGCAGGGAGCTCCTACGAGCAGTACTTC. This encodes CSARDRAGSSYEQYF.